This T cell receptor (beta chain) originates from a study of T cells in Graves' hyperthyroidism and ophthalmopathy. TCR beta CDR3 region amplification was performed from RNA transcripts. With the HTBI primer set, the TCR CDR3 went through a first round of RT-PCR. TCRdb re-analysed the multiplex PCR reads in MiXCR, keeping a single row per CDR3 protein. The sample holds about 640,000 distinct CDR3 sequences, less than 45% seen once. Diagnoses rested on clinical symptoms, serum thyroxine and TRAb, thyroid ultrasound and orbital computed tomography. Germline values: CDR1 LNHDA, CDR2 SQIVND (reference sequence). The length of the CDR3 is 10 residues. Trimming stripped 5 bases from V and 10 bases from J, with 8 bases between.

The material sequenced was peripheral blood or thyroid tissue (not recorded which). The clonotype comes from an adult man with Graves' disease, either hyperthyroidism or ophthalmopathy (not recorded which). V and J are TRBV19 and TRBJ1-1; D is ambiguous. The CDR3 region has the DNA TGTGCCAGTAGTTCCGGTGGAGCTTTCTTT. Its protein product is CASSSGGAFF. Drawing the rest from reference TRBV19 and TRBJ1-1, the complete variable domain is DGGITQSPKYLFRKEGQNVTLSCEQNLNHDAMYWYRQDPGQGLRLIYYSQIVNDFQKGDIAEGYSVSREKKESFPLTVTSAQKNPTAFYLCASSSGGAFFGQGTRLTVV.